Below, 3 T cell receptor beta chains from the same sample are listed, as sequenced in a study of T cells in Graves' hyperthyroidism and ophthalmopathy. What was amplified from RNA transcripts were TCR beta CDR3 regions. First-round RT-PCR of the TCR CDR3 relied on the HTBI primer set. TCRdb processed the multiplex PCR reads anew with MiXCR; each CDR3 protein has one entry. The sample yields some 300,000 distinct CDR3 sequences, roughly an eighth seen once. Material for sequencing was blood. The receptors come from a middle-aged woman with Graves' hyperthyroidism.

Points on this clonotype: One end of the junction is discordant with germline, which a read error may explain. The CDR3 DNA sequence: TGTGCCAGCAGTGGGAGCGGAGAGGGTTGGAAACAACACTTC. Its translation is CASSGSGEGWKQHF. The chain employs TRBV12-3 or TRBV12-4 and TRBJ2-5, with D possibly matching TRBD2 (5 bases). The CDR3 has 14 amino acids.

In this sample, this clonotype turned up many times. The chain joins TRBV2 to TRBJ1-1; D not certain. Trimming removed 4 bases at V and 7 bases at J, with 10 bases between. The CDR3 is 12 amino acids. Per the germline V gene, CDR1 is SNHLY and CDR2 is FYNNEI. The chain's CDR3 is CASSGNADEAFF. In nucleotides, the CDR3 is TGTGCCAGCAGTGGTAACGCCGATGAAGCTTTCTTT.

There are many counts of this clonotype. The chain recombines TRBV11-3 with TRBJ2-2; D may match TRBD1 or TRBD2 (5 bases each). The CDR3 is 14 residues long. Deletions cut 7 bases from V and 3 bases from J, with 12 bases between. CDR1 and CDR2 (germline): SGHNT, YENEEA. As DNA, the CDR3 is TGTGCCAGCATCCGGGACCAATACACCGGGGAGCTGTTTTTT. It translates to CASIRDQYTGELFF.